This T cell receptor (beta chain) was identified in a study of Tregs in tolerant kidney transplant recipients. Whole-study findings and limits: Tolerant patients' donor-specific Tregs expanded beyond overall Tregs, suggesting antigen-driven growth. Biological reproducibility was not directly addressed, but technical replication error appeared minimal. Tregs expanded with activated donor B cells seemed most donor-specific.

Here immunoSEQ multiplex PCR was the method, and the copy in TCRdb shows in-frame clones only, minus some. The ten top clones account for 7.6%, within a sample of roughly 32,000 clones. The CDR3 consists of 13 residues. CDR1 and CDR2 from the germline V gene are WNHNN and SYGVQD (reference sequence). V lost 4 bases and J lost 4, with 8 bases in between. A word on this clone: Its antigen is not identified. The read ends 3 residues early relative to the CDR3; the germline J gene fills the gap.

The rearrangement joins TRBV10-1 to TRBJ1-5, with D possibly being TRBD1 (6 bases). The starting material was CD8+ T cells from blood, obtained before the transplant. The TCR originated in a human donor who received a combined kidney and bone marrow transplant. The CDR3 protein is CASSGTANQPQHF. The part of the CDR3 DNA that was read is TGCGCCAGCAGTGGGACAGCAAATCAGCCC.